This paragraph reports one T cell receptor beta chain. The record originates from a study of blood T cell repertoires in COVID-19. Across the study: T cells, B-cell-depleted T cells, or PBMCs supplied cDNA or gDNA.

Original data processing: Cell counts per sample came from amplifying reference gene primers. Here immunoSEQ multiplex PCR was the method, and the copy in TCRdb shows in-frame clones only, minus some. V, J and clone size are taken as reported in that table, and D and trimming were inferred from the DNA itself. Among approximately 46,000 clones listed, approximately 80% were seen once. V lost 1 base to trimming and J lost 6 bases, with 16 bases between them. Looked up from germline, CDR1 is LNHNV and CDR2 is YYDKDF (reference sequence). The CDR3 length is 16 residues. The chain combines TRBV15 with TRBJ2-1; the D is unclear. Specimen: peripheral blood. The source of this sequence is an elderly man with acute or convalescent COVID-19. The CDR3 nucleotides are TGTGCCACCAGCAGAGTTACGATAAGAGCGAGCAATGAGCAGTTCTTC. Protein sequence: CATSRVTIRASNEQFF.